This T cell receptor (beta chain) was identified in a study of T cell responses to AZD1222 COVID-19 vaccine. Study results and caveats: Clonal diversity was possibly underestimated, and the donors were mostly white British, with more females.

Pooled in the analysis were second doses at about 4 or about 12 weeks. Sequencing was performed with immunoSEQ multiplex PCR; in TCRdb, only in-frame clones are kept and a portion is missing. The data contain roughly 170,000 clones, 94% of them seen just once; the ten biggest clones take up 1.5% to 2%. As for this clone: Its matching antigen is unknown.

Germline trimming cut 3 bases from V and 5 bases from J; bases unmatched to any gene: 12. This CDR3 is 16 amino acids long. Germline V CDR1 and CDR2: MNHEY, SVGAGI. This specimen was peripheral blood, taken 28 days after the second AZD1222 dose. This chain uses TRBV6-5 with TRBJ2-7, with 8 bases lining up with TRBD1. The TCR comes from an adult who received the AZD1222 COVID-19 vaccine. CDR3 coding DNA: TGTGCCAGCAGTTATTGGACCGGGACAGGATTCCACGAGCAGTACTTC. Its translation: CASSYWTGTGFHEQYF.